The T cell receptor (beta chain) under discussion was sequenced for a study of cytotoxic CD8 clonotypes in ibrutinib-treated CLL. The method was immunoSEQ multiplex PCR; TCRdb's version includes in-frame clones alone and lacks a portion of them. The sample includes approximately 300,000 clones, about 80% seen only once; the top ten take roughly 6.3%. This CDR3 has 16 residues. CDR1 and CDR2 from the germline V gene are SNHLY and FYNNEI. V lost 6 bases and J 3 bases, leaving 18 bases between the germline ends. This clonotype originated in a human donor with chronic lymphocytic leukemia. Material: PBMCs, obtained before ibrutinib treatment. The rearrangement uses TRBV2 and TRBJ1-5; D possibly corresponds to TRBD1 (5 bases). In DNA form, the CDR3 reads TGTGCCAGCAGACTTTCACTGCGCAGGGACAATCAGCCCCAGCATTTT. It yields the protein CASRLSLRRDNQPQHF.